A selection of T cell receptor beta chains follows, all from one sample in a study of cytomegalovirus exposure and HLA in healthy donors. TCRdb's copy holds only in-frame clones and misses some; the assay was immunoSEQ multiplex PCR. This sample has about 160,000 clones, with approximately 60% found just once. Sample: PBMCs. The receptors come from a woman in her sixties or seventies in good health and CMV-seropositive. The CDR3 runs from the conserved cysteine through the conserved F or W. Fields, in order: clone size, V gene, D gene, J gene, CDR3 DNA, CDR3 protein. D genes are given only for firm matches. Clone size, where shown, is once, few, many, or a class for clones that have expanded.

clone_size: few; v_call: TRBV5-1; d_call: NA; j_call: TRBJ1-2; cdr3_nt: TGCGCCAGTAGTCACGTCGGGGATGGCTACACCTTC; cdr3_aa: CASSHVGDGYTF
clone_size: NA; v_call: TRBV10-3; d_call: TRBD1; j_call: TRBJ1-1; cdr3_nt: TGTGCCATCACGACAGGGGGGGTGAACACTGAAGCTTTCTTT; cdr3_aa: CAITTGGVNTEAFF
clone_size: NA; v_call: TRBV7-2; d_call: TRBD1; j_call: TRBJ1-4; cdr3_nt: TGTGCCAGCAGCGCGAGACAGGGCCCCGAAAAACTGTTTTTT; cdr3_aa: CASSARQGPEKLFF
clone_size: few; v_call: TRBV5-1; d_call: NA; j_call: TRBJ2-2; cdr3_nt: TGCGCCAGCAGCTTGACGGCGGGAAAAACCGGGGAGCTGTTTTTT; cdr3_aa: CASSLTAGKTGELFF
clone_size: few; v_call: TRBV19; d_call: NA; j_call: TRBJ2-3; cdr3_nt: TGTGCCAGTAGTACTGGGGGCCGCACAGATACGCAGTATTTT; cdr3_aa: CASSTGGRTDTQYF
clone_size: NA; v_call: TRBV28; d_call: NA; j_call: TRBJ2-2; cdr3_nt: TGTGCCAGCAGTTTAGGAGGAGGGGGCAACGGGGAGCTGTTTTTT; cdr3_aa: CASSLGGGGNGELFF
clone_size: few; v_call: TRBV9; d_call: TRBD1; j_call: TRBJ2-7; cdr3_nt: TGTGCCAGCAGCGCCCAGGGGGATGGCACCTACGAGCAGTACTTC; cdr3_aa: CASSAQGDGTYEQYF
clone_size: NA; v_call: TRBV19; d_call: TRBD1; j_call: TRBJ1-1; cdr3_nt: TGTGCCAGTAGTACTGGACAGGGTCGGAGGGACACTGAAGCTTTCTTT; cdr3_aa: CASSTGQGRRDTEAFF
clone_size: NA; v_call: TRBV19; d_call: TRBD2; j_call: TRBJ2-2; cdr3_nt: TGTGCCAGTAGGAGACTAGCAACCGGGGAGCTGTTTTTT; cdr3_aa: CASRRLATGELFF
clone_size: NA; v_call: TRBV30; d_call: NA; j_call: TRBJ2-2; cdr3_nt: TGTGCCTGTCATCCTACAGGGTTAACCGGGGAGCTGTTTTTT; cdr3_aa: CACHPTGLTGELFF
clone_size: NA; v_call: TRBV28; d_call: NA; j_call: TRBJ1-2; cdr3_nt: TGTGCCAGCAGGACGGGACTCCTCTATGGCTACACCTTC; cdr3_aa: CASRTGLLYGYTF
clone_size: NA; v_call: TRBV28; d_call: TRBD2; j_call: TRBJ2-5; cdr3_nt: TGTGCCAGCAGTTTCCCTAAGGCGGGGGTGGGAGAGACCCAGTACTTC; cdr3_aa: CASSFPKAGVGETQYF
clone_size: NA; v_call: TRBV4-3; d_call: NA; j_call: TRBJ1-4; cdr3_nt: TGCGCCAGCAGCCGCGGTTTCGGGTCAGGGGTTGAAAAACTGTTTTTT; cdr3_aa: CASSRGFGSGVEKLFF
clone_size: NA; v_call: TRBV25-1; d_call: NA; j_call: TRBJ1-5; cdr3_nt: TGTGCCAGCAGTGACCACGGGACTTCCAGCAATCAGCCCCAGCATTTT; cdr3_aa: CASSDHGTSSNQPQHF
clone_size: NA; v_call: TRBV27; d_call: TRBD1; j_call: TRBJ1-2; cdr3_nt: TGTGCCAGCAGTCCAAGCTTCGACAGGGCAAGCTATGGCTGCACCTTC; cdr3_aa: CASSPSFDRASYGCTF
clone_size: NA; v_call: TRBV5-1; d_call: NA; j_call: TRBJ1-2; cdr3_nt: TGCGCCAGCAGCTTGCAGGGGACGAATGGCTACACCTTC; cdr3_aa: CASSLQGTNGYTF
clone_size: NA; v_call: TRBV5-6; d_call: NA; j_call: TRBJ2-3; cdr3_nt: TGTGCCAGCAGCCCTACTCTTGAGGGTACGCAGTATTTT; cdr3_aa: CASSPTLEGTQYF
clone_size: NA; v_call: TRBV30; d_call: NA; j_call: TRBJ1-5; cdr3_nt: TGTGCCTGGAGCGGGGGGGCTATCAATCAGCCCCAGCATTTT; cdr3_aa: CAWSGGAINQPQHF
clone_size: NA; v_call: TRBV2; d_call: NA; j_call: TRBJ1-5; cdr3_nt: TGTGCCAGCAGGGCTACAGGCCTCAATCAGCCCCAGCATTTT; cdr3_aa: CASRATGLNQPQHF
clone_size: NA; v_call: TRBV5-1; d_call: TRBD2; j_call: TRBJ2-1; cdr3_nt: TGCGCCAGCAGCTTTACCGGCGGGAGTGTATACAATGAGCAGTTCTTC; cdr3_aa: CASSFTGGSVYNEQFF
clone_size: few; v_call: TRBV28; d_call: TRBD2; j_call: TRBJ2-7; cdr3_nt: TGTGCCAGCAGTCCCCCACGGGGGGGCGGGAGTTACGAGCAGTACTTC; cdr3_aa: CASSPPRGGGSYEQYF
clone_size: few; v_call: TRBV28; d_call: TRBD1; j_call: TRBJ2-2; cdr3_nt: TGTGCCAGCAGTCCCCTGGGACAGGGGACCGGGGAGCTGTTTTTT; cdr3_aa: CASSPLGQGTGELFF
clone_size: NA; v_call: TRBV6-4; d_call: TRBD1; j_call: TRBJ2-6; cdr3_nt: TGTGCCAGCAGCCGCGACAGGGCGGGCGGGGCCAACGTCCTGACTTTC; cdr3_aa: CASSRDRAGGANVLTF
clone_size: NA; v_call: TRBV28; d_call: NA; j_call: TRBJ2-5; cdr3_nt: TGTGCCAGCAGTTTAGGGGTACAGGTCCAAGAGACCCAGTACTTC; cdr3_aa: CASSLGVQVQETQYF
clone_size: few; v_call: TRBV28; d_call: NA; j_call: TRBJ1-4; cdr3_nt: TGTGCCAGCAGTTCCCCGGGGGCAACTAATGAAAAACTGTTTTTT; cdr3_aa: CASSSPGATNEKLFF
clone_size: NA; v_call: TRBV2; d_call: NA; j_call: TRBJ1-2; cdr3_nt: TGTGCCAGCAGCGGACAGCCTAACTATGGCTACACCTTC; cdr3_aa: CASSGQPNYGYTF
clone_size: few; v_call: TRBV5-1; d_call: TRBD1; j_call: TRBJ2-7; cdr3_nt: TGCGCCAGCAGCGGGACCGGGACAGGGGATTATGTGCGTCGGGCCTACGAGCAGTACTTC; cdr3_aa: CASSGTGTGDYVRRAYEQYF
clone_size: NA; v_call: TRBV20-1; d_call: TRBD1; j_call: TRBJ2-7; cdr3_nt: TGCAGTGCCGGGACAGTCTACGAGCAGTACTTC; cdr3_aa: CSAGTVYEQYF
clone_size: NA; v_call: TRBV28; d_call: TRBD1; j_call: TRBJ1-1; cdr3_nt: TGTGCCAGCAGTTACGATCAATTTACAGGGGGCGGAGGTATAAGGGTGGTAGTGAACACTGAAGCTTTCTTT; cdr3_aa: CASSYDQFTGGGGIRVVVNTEAFF
clone_size: few; v_call: TRBV18; d_call: TRBD2; j_call: TRBJ2-7; cdr3_nt: TGTGCCAGCTCACCCCGGACTAGCGGGCTAGTGGGCTACGAGCAGTACTTC; cdr3_aa: CASSPRTSGLVGYEQYF
clone_size: NA; v_call: TRBV12-5; d_call: NA; j_call: TRBJ1-1; cdr3_nt: TGTGCTAGTGGTTTGTACAACCCCGGGGGAAACACTGAAGCTTTCTTT; cdr3_aa: CASGLYNPGGNTEAFF
clone_size: NA; v_call: TRBV7-9; d_call: NA; j_call: TRBJ2-7; cdr3_nt: TGTGCCAGCAGCCCAGGGGGGAGTGAAGCCTACGAGCAGTACTTC; cdr3_aa: CASSPGGSEAYEQYF
clone_size: few; v_call: TRBV6-5; d_call: TRBD2; j_call: TRBJ2-7; cdr3_nt: TGTGCCAGCAGTTACGGGACTAGTTGGAACGAGCAGTACTTC; cdr3_aa: CASSYGTSWNEQYF
clone_size: NA; v_call: TRBV28; d_call: NA; j_call: TRBJ2-7; cdr3_nt: TGTGCCAGCAGTTATCCTTATACCTACGAGCAGTACTTC; cdr3_aa: CASSYPYTYEQYF
clone_size: NA; v_call: TRBV27; d_call: NA; j_call: TRBJ2-7; cdr3_nt: TGTGCCAGCAGTTGGCAGGTCTCCTACGAGCAGTACTTC; cdr3_aa: CASSWQVSYEQYF
clone_size: few; v_call: TRBV18; d_call: NA; j_call: TRBJ1-4; cdr3_nt: TGTGCCAGCTCACCGTTGGGGGGGAACGGTGAAAAACTGTTTTTT; cdr3_aa: CASSPLGGNGEKLFF
clone_size: few; v_call: TRBV5-1; d_call: NA; j_call: TRBJ1-1; cdr3_nt: TGCGCCAGCAGCTTGGATACGGGACAACCAGGTAGAGCTTTCTTT; cdr3_aa: CASSLDTGQPGRAFF
clone_size: NA; v_call: TRBV6-1; d_call: NA; j_call: TRBJ1-3; cdr3_nt: TGTGCCAGCAGTGTGACAGCCTACTCTGGAAACACCATATATTTT; cdr3_aa: CASSVTAYSGNTIYF
clone_size: NA; v_call: TRBV7-6; d_call: TRBD1; j_call: TRBJ1-6; cdr3_nt: TGTGCCAGCAGCCTGACAGGGGGCCAGAATAATTCACCCCTCCACTTT; cdr3_aa: CASSLTGGQNNSPLHF
clone_size: few; v_call: TRBV5-6; d_call: TRBD2; j_call: TRBJ2-1; cdr3_nt: TGTGCCAGCCGACTTAGCGGGAGGGCGGTTGAGCAGTTCTTC; cdr3_aa: CASRLSGRAVEQFF
clone_size: once; v_call: TRBV7-2; d_call: TRBD2; j_call: TRBJ2-1; cdr3_nt: TGTGCCAGCAGTCTTAGCGGGAGGGCCTACAATGAGCAGTTCTTC; cdr3_aa: CASSLSGRAYNEQFF
clone_size: NA; v_call: TRBV27; d_call: NA; j_call: TRBJ2-7; cdr3_nt: TGTGCCAGCAGTTTAGGGCGCACAGGCCGTTGGTACTTC; cdr3_aa: CASSLGRTGRWYF
clone_size: NA; v_call: TRBV11-2; d_call: TRBD1; j_call: TRBJ1-4; cdr3_nt: TGTGCCAGCAGCTCCAATGGACAGGGTAATGAAAAACTGTTTTTT; cdr3_aa: CASSSNGQGNEKLFF
clone_size: NA; v_call: TRBV27; d_call: NA; j_call: TRBJ2-5; cdr3_nt: TGTGCCAGCAGTTTATACGACAGCTCACAAGAGACCCAGTACTTC; cdr3_aa: CASSLYDSSQETQYF
clone_size: NA; v_call: TRBV5-1; d_call: TRBD1; j_call: TRBJ1-2; cdr3_nt: TGCGCCAGCAGCCCCAGACAGGGTGAAACGGGCTACATCTTC; cdr3_aa: CASSPRQGETGYIF